This entry features one T cell receptor beta chain sequence. The data derive from a study of cytomegalovirus exposure and HLA in healthy donors. Study summary: Falling in the Caucasian-associated ancestry cluster were 80% to 85% of some 400 genotyped donors.

Trimming took off 0 bases at V and 8 bases at J, with 14 bases between the two ends. The CDR3 extends over 15 amino acids. Per germline, CDR1 SGDLS and CDR2 YYNGEE. Amplification used 60 Vbeta primers and 13 Jbeta primers. The protocol was immunoSEQ multiplex PCR, while the TCRdb copy is restricted to in-frame clones and leaves out a portion. The data contain over 85,000 clones, 63% of them singletons. This chain links TRBV9 with TRBJ1-4; possibly TRBD1 for D (6 bases). This sequence was found in a human donor in good health. Sequenced input: PBMCs. CDR3 sequence (DNA): TGTGCCAGCAGCGTAGAAGTGGGGGCGCAGGAAAAACTGTTTTTT. The encoded protein is CASSVEVGAQEKLFF.